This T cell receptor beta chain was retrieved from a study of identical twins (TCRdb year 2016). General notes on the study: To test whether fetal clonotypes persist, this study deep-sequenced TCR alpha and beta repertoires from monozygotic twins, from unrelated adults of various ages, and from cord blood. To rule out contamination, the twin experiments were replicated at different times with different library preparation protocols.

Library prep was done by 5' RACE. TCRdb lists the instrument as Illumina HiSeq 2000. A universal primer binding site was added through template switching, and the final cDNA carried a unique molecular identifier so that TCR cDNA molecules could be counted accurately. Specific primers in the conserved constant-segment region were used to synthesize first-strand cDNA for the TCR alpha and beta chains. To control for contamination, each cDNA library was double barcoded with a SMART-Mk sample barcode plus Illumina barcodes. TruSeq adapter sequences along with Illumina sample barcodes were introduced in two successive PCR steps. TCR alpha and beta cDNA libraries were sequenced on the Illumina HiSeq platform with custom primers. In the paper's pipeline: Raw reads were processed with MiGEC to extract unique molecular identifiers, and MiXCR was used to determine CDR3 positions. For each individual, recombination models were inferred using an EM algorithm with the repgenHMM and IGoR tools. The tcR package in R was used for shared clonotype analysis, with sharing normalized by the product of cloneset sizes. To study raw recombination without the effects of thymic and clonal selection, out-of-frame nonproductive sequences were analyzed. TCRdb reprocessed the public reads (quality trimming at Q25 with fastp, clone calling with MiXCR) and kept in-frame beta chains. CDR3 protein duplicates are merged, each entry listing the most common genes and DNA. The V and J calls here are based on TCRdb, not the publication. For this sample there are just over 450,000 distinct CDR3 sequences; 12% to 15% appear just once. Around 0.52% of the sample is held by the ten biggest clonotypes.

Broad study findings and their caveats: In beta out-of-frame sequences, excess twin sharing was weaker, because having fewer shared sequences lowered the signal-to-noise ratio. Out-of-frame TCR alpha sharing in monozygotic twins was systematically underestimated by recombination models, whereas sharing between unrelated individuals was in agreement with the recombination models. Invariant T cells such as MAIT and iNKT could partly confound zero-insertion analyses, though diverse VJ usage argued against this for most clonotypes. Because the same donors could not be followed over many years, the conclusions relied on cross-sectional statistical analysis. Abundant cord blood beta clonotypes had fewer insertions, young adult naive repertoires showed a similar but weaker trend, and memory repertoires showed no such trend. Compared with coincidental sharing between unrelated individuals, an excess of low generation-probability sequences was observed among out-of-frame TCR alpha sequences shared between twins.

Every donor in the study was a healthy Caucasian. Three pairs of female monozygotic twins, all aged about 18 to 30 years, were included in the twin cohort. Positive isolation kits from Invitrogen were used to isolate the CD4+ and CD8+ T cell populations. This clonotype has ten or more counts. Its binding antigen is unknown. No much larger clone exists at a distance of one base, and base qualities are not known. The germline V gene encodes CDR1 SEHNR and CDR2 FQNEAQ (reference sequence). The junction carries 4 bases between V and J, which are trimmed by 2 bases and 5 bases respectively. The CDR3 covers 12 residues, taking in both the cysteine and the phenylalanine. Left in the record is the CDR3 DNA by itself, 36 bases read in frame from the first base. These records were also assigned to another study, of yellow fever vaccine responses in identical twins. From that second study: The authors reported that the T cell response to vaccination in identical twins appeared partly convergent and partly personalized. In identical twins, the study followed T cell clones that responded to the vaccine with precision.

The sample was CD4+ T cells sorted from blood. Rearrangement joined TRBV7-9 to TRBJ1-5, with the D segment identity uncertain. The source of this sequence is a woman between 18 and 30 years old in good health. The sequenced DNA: TGTGCCAGCAGCTTAAATTATCAGCCCCAGCATTTT. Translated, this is CASSLNYQPQHF. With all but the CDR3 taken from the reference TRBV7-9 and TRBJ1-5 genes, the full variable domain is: DTGVSQNPRHKITKRGQNVTFRCDPISEHNRLYWYRQTLGQGPEFLTYFQNEAQLEKSRLLSDRFSAERPKGSFSTLEIQRTEQGDSAMYLCASSLNYQPQHFGDGTRLSIL.